This T cell receptor (beta chain) was observed in a study of radiotherapy plus CTLA-4 blockade in lung cancer. Repertoires were generated with immunoSEQ multiplex PCR, while TCRdb's copy carries only in-frame clones and drops some. The sample records some 73,000 clones, about 78% being singletons. The germline CDR1 and CDR2 sequences are SGHNT and YYREEE (reference sequence). This CDR3 region has 16 residues. V gave up 4 bases and J gave up 3 bases, with 18 bases separating them. The sequence was obtained from a human donor with non-small cell lung cancer whose response to radiotherapy plus ipilimumab could not be evaluated. Some clones in this sample may be carry-over from other donors' samples. This chain links TRBV5-4 with TRBJ2-3; perhaps TRBD2 as D (7 bases). Sequencing used peripheral blood, obtained from a patient treated with radiotherapy plus ipilimumab. Here the CDR3 reads CASSEAGAGGTDTQYF. CDR3 in DNA: TGTGCCAGCAGCGAGGCGGGGGCCGGTGGAACAGATACGCAGTATTTT.